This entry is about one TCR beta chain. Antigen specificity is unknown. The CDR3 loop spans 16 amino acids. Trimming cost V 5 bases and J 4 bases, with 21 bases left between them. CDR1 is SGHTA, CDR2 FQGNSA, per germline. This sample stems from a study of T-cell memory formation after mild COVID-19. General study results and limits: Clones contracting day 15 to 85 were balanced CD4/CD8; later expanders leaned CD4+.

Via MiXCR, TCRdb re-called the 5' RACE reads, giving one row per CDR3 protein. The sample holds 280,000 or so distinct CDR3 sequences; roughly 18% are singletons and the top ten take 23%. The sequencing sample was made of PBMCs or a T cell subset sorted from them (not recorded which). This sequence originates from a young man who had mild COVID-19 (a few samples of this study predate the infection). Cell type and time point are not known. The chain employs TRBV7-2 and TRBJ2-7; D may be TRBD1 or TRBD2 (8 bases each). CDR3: CASSPGGQGAGYEQYF. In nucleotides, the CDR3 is TGTGCCAGCAGCCCGGGGGGGCAGGGGGCGGGGTACGAGCAGTACTTC.